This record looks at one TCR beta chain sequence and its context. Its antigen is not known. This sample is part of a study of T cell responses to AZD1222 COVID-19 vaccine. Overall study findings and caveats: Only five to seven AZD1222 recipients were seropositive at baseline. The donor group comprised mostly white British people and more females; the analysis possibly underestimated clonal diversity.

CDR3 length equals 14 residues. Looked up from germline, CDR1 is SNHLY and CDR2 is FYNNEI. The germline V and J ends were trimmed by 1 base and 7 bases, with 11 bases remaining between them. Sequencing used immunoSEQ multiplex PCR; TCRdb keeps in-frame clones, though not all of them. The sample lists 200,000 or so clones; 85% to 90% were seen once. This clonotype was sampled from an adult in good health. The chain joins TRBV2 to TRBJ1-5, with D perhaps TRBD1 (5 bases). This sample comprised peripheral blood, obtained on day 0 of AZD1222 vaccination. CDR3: CASSEGTLSQPQHF. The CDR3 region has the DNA TGTGCCAGCAGTGAAGGGACACTAAGCCAGCCCCAGCATTTT. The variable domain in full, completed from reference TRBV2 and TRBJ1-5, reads EPEVTQTPSHQVTQMGQEVILRCVPISNHLYFYWYRQILGQKVEFLVSFYNNEISEKSEIFDDQFSVERPDGSNFTLKIRSTKLEDSAMYFCASSEGTLSQPQHFGDGTRLSIL.